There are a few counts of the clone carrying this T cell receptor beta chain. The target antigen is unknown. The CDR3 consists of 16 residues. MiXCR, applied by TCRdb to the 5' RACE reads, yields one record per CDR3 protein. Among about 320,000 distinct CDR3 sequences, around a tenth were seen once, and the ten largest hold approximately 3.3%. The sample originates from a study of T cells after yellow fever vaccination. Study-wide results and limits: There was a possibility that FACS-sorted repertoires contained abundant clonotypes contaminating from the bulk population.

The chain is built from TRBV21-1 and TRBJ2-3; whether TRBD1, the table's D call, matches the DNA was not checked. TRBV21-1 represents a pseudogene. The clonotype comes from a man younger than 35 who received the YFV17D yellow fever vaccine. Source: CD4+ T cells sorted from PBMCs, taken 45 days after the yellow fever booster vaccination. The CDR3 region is CASSKTRDRATDTQYF. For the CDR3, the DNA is TGTGCCAGCAGCAAAACGAGGGACAGGGCTACAGATACGCAGTATTTT.